This T cell receptor beta chain is from a study of tumour-infiltrating T cells in Burkitt lymphoma. Sequenced by immunoSEQ multiplex PCR; TCRdb stores in-frame clones only, minus some. Counted here are about 3,700 clones, less than 20% occurring once; the ten biggest clones make up 1.4%. The source is a human donor with Burkitt lymphoma. The sample consisted of tumor tissue.

This CDR3 is CASSVGGTPTDTQYF. The CDR3, as DNA: TGTGCCAGCAGCGTAGGGGGGACACCCACAGATACGCAGTATTTT. V is TRBV9 and J is TRBJ2-3; D may be TRBD1 (6 bases). The CDR3 runs 15 residues. Trimming removed 0 bases at V and 2 bases at J, with 10 bases between. Looked up from germline, CDR1 is SGDLS and CDR2 is YYNGEE.